A single sample is the source of the 9 T cell receptor beta chains below, sequenced in a study of T cells in Graves' hyperthyroidism and ophthalmopathy. Using RNA transcripts as the source, TCR beta CDR3 regions were amplified. A first-round RT-PCR of the TCR CDR3 used the HTBI primer set. TCRdb ran MiXCR on the multiplex PCR reads and lists one entry per CDR3 protein. The data contain fewer than 350,000 distinct CDR3 sequences, 20% to 25% of them singletons. Sequences were obtained from blood. These receptors came from a woman aged 50 to 60 with Graves' hyperthyroidism.

As for this clonotype: A much larger clone lies one base from this, so it may be a read error. J is TRBJ1-5 and V is TRBV28, with 7 bases lining up with TRBD1. V lost 5 bases and J lost 3; bases outside the gene matches: 7. Germline lookup yields CDR1 MDHEN and CDR2 SYDVKM. There are 15 residues in the CDR3. CDR3 loop: CASSLGDSPNQPQHF. The DNA of the CDR3 is TGTGCCAGCAGTCTTGGGGACAGCCCCAATCAGCCCCAGCATTTT.

Ten or more counts support this clonotype. This rearrangement joins TRBV12-3 or TRBV12-4 to TRBJ2-3; perhaps TRBD1 as D (6 bases). The V gene lost 2 bases and the J gene lost 2 bases, with 17 bases spanning the gap. This CDR3 has 17 amino acids. DNA of the CDR3: TGTGCCAGCAGTTTAACCCTGACAGGCGAGCTCACAGATACGCAGTATTTT. This sequence encodes CASSLTLTGELTDTQYF.

This clonotype has more than one count but fewer than ten. Here the CDR3 reads CASSRGQGYYGYTF. The CDR3, as DNA: TGTGCCAGCAGTCGGGGACAGGGGTACTATGGCTACACCTTC. The chain joins TRBV28 to TRBJ1-2; 10 positions match TRBD1. CDR1 and CDR2 from the germline V gene are MDHEN and SYDVKM. The CDR3 consists of 14 residues. V dropped 5 bases and J dropped 3; count of bases not matched to a gene: 3.

The chain links TRBV20-1 to TRBJ1-1; 8 positions match TRBD1. V lost 0 bases to trimming and J lost 4 bases; unmatched junction nucleotides: 13. CDR3 size: 17 residues. CDR1 DFQATT and CDR2 SNEGSKA come from the germline V gene (reference sequence). The DNA of the CDR3 is TGCAGTGCTAGAGATTTCCGCGGACAGGGAAAGGGCACTGAAGCTTTCTTT. As protein: CSARDFRGQGKGTEAFF.

J is TRBJ2-7 and V is TRBV27; D might be TRBD1 (6 bases). Germline V gene sequence: CDR1 MNHEY, CDR2 SMNVEV (reference sequence). The CDR3 spans 15 residues. Trimming took off 2 bases at V and 6 bases at J, with 17 bases between the two ends. The CDR3 spells CASSLTGQLFGEQYF. The DNA for the CDR3 is TGTGCCAGCAGTTTAACGGGACAACTTTTTGGCGAGCAGTACTTC.

The chain has TRBV20-1 and TRBJ2-2; D gene unclear. The CDR3 runs to 14 residues. From germline, CDR1 is DFQATT and CDR2 SNEGSKA (reference sequence). V lost 0 bases and J 1 base, leaving 6 bases between the germline ends. This chain's CDR3 is CSARDRQNTGELFF. For the CDR3, the DNA is TGCAGTGCTAGAGATCGGCAGAACACCGGGGAGCTGTTTTTT.

The V gene is TRBV2, the J gene TRBJ2-3; 7 positions agree with TRBD2. After removal of 6 bases from V and 2 bases from J, the junction contained 14 bases not matched to a gene. The germline CDR1 and CDR2 sequences are SNHLY and FYNNEI. This CDR3 has 17 amino acids. CDR3 nucleotide sequence: TGTGCCAGCAGCTTAGCGGTGGTAGCGGGCTCCACAGATACGCAGTATTTT. It encodes CASSLAVVAGSTDTQYF.

This clonotype was detected many times. The chain uses TRBV6-1 and TRBJ1-5, with D possibly matching TRBD1 (6 bases). The ends were cut back, 7 bases at V and 6 bases at J, with 10 bases in the middle. The CDR3 runs 12 residues. Germline-derived CDR1 and CDR2 are MNHNS and SASEGT. The CDR3 bases are TGTGCCAGCAACCAAGGGGGTCAGCCCCAGCATTTT. Protein: CASNQGGQPQHF.

The table lists this clonotype with many counts. V is TRBV4-1 and J is TRBJ1-5; D is ambiguous. Trimming shortened V by 4 bases and J by 6 bases, and 13 bases separated the two germline ends. The length of the CDR3 is 14 residues. Germline CDR1 and CDR2: MGHRA and YSYEKL. This CDR3 is CASSLSRSAQPQHF. CDR3 coding DNA: TGCGCCAGCAGCCTATCAAGGAGTGCTCAGCCCCAGCATTTT.